These 2 T cell receptor beta chains were sequenced from one sample in a study of early T cells in non-severe SARS-CoV-2 infection. MiXCR, applied by TCRdb to the 5' RACE reads, yields one record per CDR3 protein. The sample includes under 45,000 distinct CDR3 sequences, roughly 5.7% of them seen just once. The source was whole blood, collected at baseline. Receptor source: an adult who was a healthcare worker with PCR-confirmed SARS-CoV-2 infection or an uninfected control (not recorded which).

This clonotype was counted at least ten times. The CDR3 DNA reads as TGTGCCATCAGTGACGGGCGGGCGCCAGATACGCAGTATTTT. Its protein product is CAISDGRAPDTQYF. The rearrangement links TRBV10-3 to TRBJ2-3; TRBD2 is a possible D gene (5 bases). This CDR3 spans 14 amino acids. V was clipped by 3 bases and J by 4 bases, with 11 bases between them. Germline V gene lookup returns CDR1 ENHRY and CDR2 SYGVKD.

In its sample, this clonotype was seen a few times. The chain links TRBV29-1 to TRBJ2-5; 14 bases map to TRBD2. Looked up from germline, CDR1 is SQVTM and CDR2 is ANQGSEA. V gave up 4 bases and J gave up 4 bases; unmatched junction bases: 11. The CDR3 covers 17 residues. This CDR3 reads CSVVGLAGAFVRETQYF. In DNA, the CDR3 is TGCAGCGTTGTGGGACTAGCGGGAGCCTTTGTTCGAGAGACCCAGTACTTC.